The clone carrying this TCR beta chain has a handful of counts. What it recognizes is unknown. Of the isolated RNA, all was reverse transcribed, and so the sequenced material was expressed TCRB transcripts. The study sequenced naive, central memory and regulatory T cell samples to an average of about 3.9 million reads. Produced via immunoSEQ multiplex PCR; TCRdb's table is partial and in-frame only. The table has 300,000 to 400,000 clones, roughly 12% seen once; the top ten hold about 0.016%. The entry originates in a study of beta chain features in type 1 diabetes. Findings of the study overall: Although PCR might favor shorter templates, it would do so equally in patients and controls. Moderate but significant shortening of TCRB CDR3s was recorded in all four CD4+ subsets from Type 1 diabetes patients.

The CDR3 totals 11 residues. Trimming stripped 6 bases from V and 5 bases from J, with 9 bases between. Germline-derived CDR1 and CDR2 are DFQATT and SNEGSKA (reference sequence). Markers CD45RO/CCR7/CD25/CD127/CD95/CD27 served to sort CD4+ naive, central memory, regulatory and stem cell-like memory cells. Once sorted, every population was more than 98% pure. Sequencing input: naive CD4+ T cells from blood. The clonotype was recovered from a young woman with type 1 diabetes. V usage is TRBV20-1 and J usage is TRBJ2-3, with D tentatively TRBD2 (5 bases). The CDR3 region is CSAGVLDTQYF. CDR3 nucleotides: TGCAGTGCCGGGGTCCTAGATACGCAGTATTTT.